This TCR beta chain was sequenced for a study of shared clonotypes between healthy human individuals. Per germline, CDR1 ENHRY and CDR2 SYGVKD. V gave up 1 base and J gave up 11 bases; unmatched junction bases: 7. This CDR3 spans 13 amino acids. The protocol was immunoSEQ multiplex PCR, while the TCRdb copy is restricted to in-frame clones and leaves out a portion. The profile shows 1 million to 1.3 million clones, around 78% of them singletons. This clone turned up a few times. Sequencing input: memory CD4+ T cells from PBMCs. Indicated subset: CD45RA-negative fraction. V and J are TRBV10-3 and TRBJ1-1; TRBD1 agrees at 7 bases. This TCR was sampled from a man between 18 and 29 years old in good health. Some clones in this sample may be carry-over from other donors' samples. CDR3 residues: CAISEFGQVGAFF. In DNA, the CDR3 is TGTGCCATCAGTGAGTTTGGACAGGTTGGCGCTTTCTTT.